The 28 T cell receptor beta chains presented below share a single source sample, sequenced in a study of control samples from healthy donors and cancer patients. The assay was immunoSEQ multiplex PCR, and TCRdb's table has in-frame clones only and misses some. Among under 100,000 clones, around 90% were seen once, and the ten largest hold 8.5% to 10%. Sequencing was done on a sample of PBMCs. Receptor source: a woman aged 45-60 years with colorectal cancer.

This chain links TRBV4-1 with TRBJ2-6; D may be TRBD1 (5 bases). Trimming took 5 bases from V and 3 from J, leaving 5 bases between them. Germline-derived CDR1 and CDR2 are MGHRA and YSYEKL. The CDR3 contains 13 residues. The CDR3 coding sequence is TGCGCCAGCAGCAGGGGTGGGGCCAACGTCCTGACTTTC. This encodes CASSRGGANVLTF.

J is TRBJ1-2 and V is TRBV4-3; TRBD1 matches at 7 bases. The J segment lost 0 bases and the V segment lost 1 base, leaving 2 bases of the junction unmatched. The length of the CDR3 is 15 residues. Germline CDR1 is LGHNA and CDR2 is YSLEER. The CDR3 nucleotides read TGCGCCAGCAGCCAAGTGGGGACAGCTAACTATGGCTACACCTTC. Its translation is CASSQVGTANYGYTF.

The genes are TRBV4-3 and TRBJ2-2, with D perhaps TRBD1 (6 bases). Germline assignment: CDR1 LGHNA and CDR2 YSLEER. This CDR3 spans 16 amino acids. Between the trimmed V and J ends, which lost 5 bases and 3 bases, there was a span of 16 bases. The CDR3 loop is CASSGYRASYTGELFF. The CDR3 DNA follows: TGCGCCAGCAGCGGCTACAGGGCGTCGTACACCGGGGAGCTGTTTTTT.

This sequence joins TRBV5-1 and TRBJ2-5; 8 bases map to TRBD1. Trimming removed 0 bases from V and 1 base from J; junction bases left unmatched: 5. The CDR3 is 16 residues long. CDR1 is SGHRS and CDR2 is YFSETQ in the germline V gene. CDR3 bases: TGCGCCAGCAGCTTGGGGGGGACAGGACGCCAAGAGACCCAGTACTTC. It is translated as CASSLGGTGRQETQYF.

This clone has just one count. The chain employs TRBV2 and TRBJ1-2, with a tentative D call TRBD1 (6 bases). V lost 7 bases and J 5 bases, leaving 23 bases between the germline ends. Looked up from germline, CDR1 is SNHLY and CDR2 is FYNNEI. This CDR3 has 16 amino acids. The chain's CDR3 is CASTAQGRTHGYGYTF. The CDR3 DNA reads TGTGCCAGCACGGCGCAGGGGAGGACGCATGGGTATGGCTACACCTTC.

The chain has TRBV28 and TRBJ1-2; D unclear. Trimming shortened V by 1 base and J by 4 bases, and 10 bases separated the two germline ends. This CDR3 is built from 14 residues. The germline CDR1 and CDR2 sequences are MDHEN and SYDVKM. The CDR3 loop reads CASSLSISSYGYTF. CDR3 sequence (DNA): TGTGCCAGCAGTTTATCGATTTCCTCCTATGGCTACACCTTC.

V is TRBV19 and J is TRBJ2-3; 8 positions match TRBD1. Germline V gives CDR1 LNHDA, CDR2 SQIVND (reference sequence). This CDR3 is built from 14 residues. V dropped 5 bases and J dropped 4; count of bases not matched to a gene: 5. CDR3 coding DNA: TGTGCCAGTAGTGCCCGACAGGGGTCAGATACGCAGTATTTT. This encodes CASSARQGSDTQYF.

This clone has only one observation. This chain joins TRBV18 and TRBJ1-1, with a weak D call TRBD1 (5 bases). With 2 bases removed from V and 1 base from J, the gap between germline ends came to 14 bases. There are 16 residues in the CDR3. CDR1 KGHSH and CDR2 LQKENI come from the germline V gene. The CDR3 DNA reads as TGTGCCAGCTCACCATTCCCAGGGACGGGGAACACTGAAGCTTTCTTT. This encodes CASSPFPGTGNTEAFF.

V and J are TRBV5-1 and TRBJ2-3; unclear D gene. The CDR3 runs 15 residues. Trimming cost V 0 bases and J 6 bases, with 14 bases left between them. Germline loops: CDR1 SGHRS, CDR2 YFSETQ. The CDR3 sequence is CASSLEVVGKDTQYF. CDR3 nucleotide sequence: TGCGCCAGCAGCTTGGAAGTGGTAGGGAAGGATACGCAGTATTTT.

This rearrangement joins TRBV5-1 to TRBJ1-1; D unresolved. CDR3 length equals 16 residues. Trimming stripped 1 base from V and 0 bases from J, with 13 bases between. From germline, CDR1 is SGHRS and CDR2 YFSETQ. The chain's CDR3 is CASSLISPGMNTEAFF. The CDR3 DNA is TGCGCCAGCAGCTTGATCTCGCCGGGCATGAACACTGAAGCTTTCTTT.

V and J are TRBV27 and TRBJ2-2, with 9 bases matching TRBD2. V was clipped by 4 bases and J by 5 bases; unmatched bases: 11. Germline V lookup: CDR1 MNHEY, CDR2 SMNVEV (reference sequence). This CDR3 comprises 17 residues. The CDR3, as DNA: TGTGCCAGCAGTTATCTAGCGGGGAGGGGTGTAACCGGGGAGCTGTTTTTT. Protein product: CASSYLAGRGVTGELFF.

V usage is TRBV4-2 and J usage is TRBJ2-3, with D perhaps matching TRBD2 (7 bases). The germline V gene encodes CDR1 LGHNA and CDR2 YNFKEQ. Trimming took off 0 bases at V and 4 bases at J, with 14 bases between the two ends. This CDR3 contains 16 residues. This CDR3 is CASSQDKRGGADTQYF. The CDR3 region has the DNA TGTGCCAGCAGCCAAGATAAAAGGGGGGGGGCAGATACGCAGTATTTT.

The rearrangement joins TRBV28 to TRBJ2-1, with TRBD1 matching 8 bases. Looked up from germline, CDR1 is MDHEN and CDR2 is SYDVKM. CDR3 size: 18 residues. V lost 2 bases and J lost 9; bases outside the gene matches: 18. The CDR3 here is CASSLLMKTGEIVGEQFF. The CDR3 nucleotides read TGTGCCAGCAGTTTACTTATGAAGACAGGGGAAATTGTAGGTGAGCAGTTCTTC.

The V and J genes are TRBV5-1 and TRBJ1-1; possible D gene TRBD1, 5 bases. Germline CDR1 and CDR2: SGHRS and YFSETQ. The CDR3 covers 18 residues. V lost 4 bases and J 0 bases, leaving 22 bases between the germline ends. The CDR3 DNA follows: TGCGCCAGCAGCGAAAACCGATACGCGGCAGGGATGAACACTGAAGCTTTCTTT. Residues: CASSENRYAAGMNTEAFF.

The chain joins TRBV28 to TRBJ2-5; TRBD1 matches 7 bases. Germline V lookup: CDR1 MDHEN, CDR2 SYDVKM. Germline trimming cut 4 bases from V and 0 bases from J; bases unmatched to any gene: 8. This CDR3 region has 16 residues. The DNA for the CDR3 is TGTGCCAGCAGTTCCCCCGGGACAGTAGACCAAGAGACCCAGTACTTC. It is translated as CASSSPGTVDQETQYF. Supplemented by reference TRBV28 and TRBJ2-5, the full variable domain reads DVKVTQSSRYLVKRTGEKVFLECVQDMDHENMFWYRQDPGLGLRLIYFSYDVKMKEKGDIPEGYSVSREKKERFSLILESASTNQTSMYLCASSSPGTVDQETQYFGPGTRLLVL.

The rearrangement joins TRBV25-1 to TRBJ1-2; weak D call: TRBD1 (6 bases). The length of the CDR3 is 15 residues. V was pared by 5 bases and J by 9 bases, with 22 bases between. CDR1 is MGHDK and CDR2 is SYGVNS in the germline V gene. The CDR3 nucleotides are TGTGCCAGCAGTCCAAATAGGGGGTCAGTTTCTAGCTACACCTTC. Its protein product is CASSPNRGSVSSYTF.

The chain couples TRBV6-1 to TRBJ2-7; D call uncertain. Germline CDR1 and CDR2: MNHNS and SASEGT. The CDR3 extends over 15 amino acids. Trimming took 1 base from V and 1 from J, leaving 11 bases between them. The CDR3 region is CASSEEWSLSYEQYV. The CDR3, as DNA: TGTGCCAGCAGTGAAGAGTGGAGTCTTTCCTACGAGCAGTACGTC.

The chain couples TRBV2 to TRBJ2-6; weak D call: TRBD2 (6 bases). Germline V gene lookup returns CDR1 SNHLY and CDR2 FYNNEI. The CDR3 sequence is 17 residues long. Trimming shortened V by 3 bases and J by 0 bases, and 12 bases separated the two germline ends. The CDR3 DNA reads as TGTGCCAGCAGTGAGGGGGGAGTCCTCTCTGGGGCCAACGTCCTGACTTTC. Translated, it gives CASSEGGVLSGANVLTF.

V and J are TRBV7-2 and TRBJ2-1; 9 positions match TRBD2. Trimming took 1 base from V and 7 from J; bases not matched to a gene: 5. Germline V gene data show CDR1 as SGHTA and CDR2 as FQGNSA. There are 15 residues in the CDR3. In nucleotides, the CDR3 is TGTGCCAGCAGCTTAGGGCGGGGGGGCAATAATGAGCAGTTCTTC. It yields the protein CASSLGRGGNNEQFF.

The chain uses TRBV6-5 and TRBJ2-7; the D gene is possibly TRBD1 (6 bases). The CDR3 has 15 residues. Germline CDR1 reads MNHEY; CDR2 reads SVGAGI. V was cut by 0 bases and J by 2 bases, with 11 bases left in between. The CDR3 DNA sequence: TGTGCCAGCAGTTACTCCGCGACAGGAACCTACGAGCAGTACGTC. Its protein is CASSYSATGTYEQYV.

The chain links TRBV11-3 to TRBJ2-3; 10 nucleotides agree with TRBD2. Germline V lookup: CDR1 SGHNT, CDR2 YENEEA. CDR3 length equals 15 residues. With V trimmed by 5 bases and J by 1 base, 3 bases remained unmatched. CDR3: CASSVGTSGTDTQYF. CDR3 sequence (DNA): TGTGCCAGCAGCGTCGGGACTAGCGGCACAGATACGCAGTATTTT.

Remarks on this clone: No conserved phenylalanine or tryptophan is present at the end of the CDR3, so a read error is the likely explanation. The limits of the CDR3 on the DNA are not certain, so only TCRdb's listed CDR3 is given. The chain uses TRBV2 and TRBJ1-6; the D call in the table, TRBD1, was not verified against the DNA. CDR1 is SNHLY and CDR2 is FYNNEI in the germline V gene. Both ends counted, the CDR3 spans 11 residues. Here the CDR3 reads CASSDRATTSR.

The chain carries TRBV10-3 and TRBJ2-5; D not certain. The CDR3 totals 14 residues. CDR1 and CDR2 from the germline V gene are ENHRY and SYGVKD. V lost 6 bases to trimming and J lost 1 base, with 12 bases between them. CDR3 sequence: CAISAYGSQETQYF. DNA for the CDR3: TGTGCCATCAGCGCCTACGGATCCCAAGAGACCCAGTACTTC.

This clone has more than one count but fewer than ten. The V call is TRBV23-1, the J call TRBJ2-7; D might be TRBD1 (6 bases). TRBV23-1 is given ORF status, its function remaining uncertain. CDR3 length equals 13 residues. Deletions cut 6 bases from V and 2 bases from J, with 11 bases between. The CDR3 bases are TGCGCCAGCAGAACTGGACAGACCTACGAGCAGTACGTC. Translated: CASRTGQTYEQYV.

CDR3 bases: TGTGCCAGCAGCGTAAATCGAGCGGGGACGAACACCGGGGAGCTGTTTTTT. Its translation: CASSVNRAGTNTGELFF. The V call is TRBV9, the J call TRBJ2-2; 7 bases are shared with TRBD2. The CDR3 length is 17 residues. CDR1 is SGDLS and CDR2 is YYNGEE in the germline V gene. V was pared by 1 base and J by 0 bases, with 6 bases of the junction left unmatched.

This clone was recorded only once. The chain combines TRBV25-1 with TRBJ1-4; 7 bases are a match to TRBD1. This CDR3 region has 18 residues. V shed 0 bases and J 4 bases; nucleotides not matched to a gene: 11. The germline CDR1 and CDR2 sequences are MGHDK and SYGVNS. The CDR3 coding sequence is TGTGCCAGCAGTGAATATGAGGGGGCTTCTGATCTTAATGAAAAACTGTTTTTT. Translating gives CASSEYEGASDLNEKLFF.

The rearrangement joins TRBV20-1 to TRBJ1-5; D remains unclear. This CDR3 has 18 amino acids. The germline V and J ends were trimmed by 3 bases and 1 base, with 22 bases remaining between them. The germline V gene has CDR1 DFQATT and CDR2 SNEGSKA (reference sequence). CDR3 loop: CSASGVAGRRGSNQPQHF. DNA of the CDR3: TGCAGTGCTAGTGGGGTGGCAGGTCGCCGAGGCAGCAATCAGCCCCAGCATTTT.

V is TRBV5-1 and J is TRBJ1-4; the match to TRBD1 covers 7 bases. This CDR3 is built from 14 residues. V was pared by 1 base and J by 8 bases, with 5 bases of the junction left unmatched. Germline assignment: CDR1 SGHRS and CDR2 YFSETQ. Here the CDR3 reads CASSLRGQGEKLFF. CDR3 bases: TGCGCCAGCAGCTTGAGGGGGCAAGGAGAAAAACTGTTTTTT.